This T cell receptor beta chain was sequenced for a study of blood T cell repertoires in COVID-19. For the study at large: T cells, B-cell-depleted T cells, or PBMCs provided the cDNA or gDNA that served as material.

A few counts support this clone. Looked up from germline, CDR1 is MNHEY and CDR2 is SMNVEV (reference sequence). The CDR3 has 10 residues. Trimming removed 11 bases at V and 1 base at J, with 2 bases between. Repertoires were generated with immunoSEQ multiplex PCR, while TCRdb's copy carries only in-frame clones and drops some. The sample holds tens of thousands of clones, about four fifths seen once. The rearrangement links TRBV27 to TRBJ2-2, with D unresolved. Specimen: peripheral blood. This TCR derives from a human donor in a cohort sampled during active COVID-19. CDR3 DNA: TGTGCCCGGAACACCGGGGAGCTGTTTTTT. The encoded protein is CARNTGELFF.